A single sample is the source of the 29 T cell receptor beta chains below, sequenced in a study of CD8+ T cells in alopecia areata. Noted treatment: oral pan-JAK inhibitor, 5-10 mg twice daily. Extraction of RNA preceded its reverse transcription into cDNA, which served as the sequencing template. Sequencing was performed with immunoSEQ multiplex PCR; in TCRdb, only in-frame clones are kept and a portion is missing. Of about 210,000 clones in the sample, over 60% are singletons; the top ten hold more than 3.5%. Sample: CD4+ T cells sorted from blood, taken at week 4, from a patient treated with tofacitinib. These receptors were collected from a human donor with alopecia areata.

The chain couples TRBV4-1 to TRBJ2-4; 11 bases are shared with TRBD1. CDR1 is MGHRA and CDR2 is YSYEKL in the germline V gene. CDR3 size: 18 residues. J lost 0 bases, V lost 4 bases, and 8 bases had no gene match. This CDR3 is CASSRAGQGGLAKNIQYF. CDR3 nucleotide sequence: TGCGCCAGCAGCCGCGCGGGACAGGGGGGCCTAGCCAAAAACATTCAGTACTTC.

This clone occurred a few times. The V gene is TRBV6-1, the J gene TRBJ2-1, with 12 bases lining up with TRBD2. The germline V gene encodes CDR1 MNHNS and CDR2 SASEGT. Germline trimming cut 4 bases from V and 5 bases from J; bases unmatched to any gene: 0. The CDR3 extends over 14 amino acids. The CDR3 DNA sequence: TGTGCCAGCAGTGGACTAGCGGGGGACAATGAGCAGTTCTTC. Its translation: CASSGLAGDNEQFF.

This chain uses TRBV19 with TRBJ1-2; D unresolved. CDR3 length: 13 amino acids. The germline V and J ends were trimmed by 9 bases and 2 bases, with 13 bases remaining between them. CDR1 and CDR2 from the germline V gene are LNHDA and SQIVND (reference sequence). For the CDR3, the DNA is TGTGCCAGCCAAAGGACCGAGAACTATGGCTACACCTTC. It specifies CASQRTENYGYTF.

The chain carries TRBV25-1 and TRBJ1-2; maybe TRBD1 (6 bases). The CDR3 has 17 amino acids. V was trimmed by 0 bases and J by 1 base, leaving 15 bases between them. The germline CDR1 and CDR2 sequences are MGHDK and SYGVNS. In DNA, the CDR3 is TGTGCCAGCAGTGAATATCAAATCGACAGGAGTAACTATGGCTACACCTTC. Its protein is CASSEYQIDRSNYGYTF.

The chain couples TRBV9 to TRBJ1-6, with TRBD1 identical over 9 bases. J lost 8 bases, V lost 3 bases, and 6 bases had no gene match. This CDR3 is built from 15 residues. Per the germline V gene, CDR1 is SGDLS and CDR2 is YYNGEE. CDR3 sequence (DNA): TGTGCCAGCAGCGATGCCGGGACAGGGTATTCACCCCTCCACTTT. It codes for CASSDAGTGYSPLHF.

The J gene is TRBJ1-1, the V gene TRBV6-5; perhaps TRBD1 as D (5 bases). This CDR3 comprises 13 residues. Trimming stripped 6 bases from V and 0 bases from J, with 8 bases between. Germline-derived CDR1 and CDR2 are MNHEY and SVGAGI. The CDR3 DNA follows: TGTGCCAGCAGCCGGGGCCTGAACACTGAAGCTTTCTTT. Its protein is CASSRGLNTEAFF.

There are a few counts of this clone. V and J are TRBV30 and TRBJ2-1; possible D gene TRBD2, 6 bases. The germline CDR1 and CDR2 sequences are GTSNPN and SVGIG (reference sequence). The CDR3 extends over 11 amino acids. The CDR3 DNA reads TGTGCTGCGGGGTCTTTGCATGAGCAGTTCTTC. Translation gives CAAGSLHEQFF.

This chain uses TRBV28 with TRBJ2-4; 7 positions match TRBD2. V gave up 8 bases and J gave up 5 bases; unmatched junction bases: 12. CDR1 MDHEN and CDR2 SYDVKM come from the germline V gene. This CDR3 comprises 15 residues. The CDR3 here is CASSIGSGVQNIQYF. CDR3 DNA: TGTGCCAGCTCTATTGGGAGCGGGGTGCAAAACATTCAGTACTTC.

This chain connects TRBV27 to TRBJ1-6; 7 nucleotides line up with TRBD1. The germline gives CDR1 MNHEY, CDR2 SMNVEV (reference sequence). The CDR3 contains 16 residues. J was trimmed by 3 bases and V by 6 bases; bases with no gene match: 8. CDR3 nucleotide sequence: TGTGCCAGCAGCCGCGACAGGGCATTCTATAATTCACCCCTCCACTTT. Residues: CASSRDRAFYNSPLHF.

The J gene is TRBJ2-7, the V gene TRBV6-5, with D uncertain. Germline loops: CDR1 MNHEY, CDR2 SVGAGI. This CDR3 has 11 amino acids. Trimming shortened V by 4 bases and J by 3 bases, and 4 bases separated the two germline ends. The CDR3 loop is CASSFGYEQYF. DNA of the CDR3: TGTGCCAGCAGTTTCGGCTACGAGCAGTACTTC.

As regards this clone: At one boundary the junction diverges from the germline segment, which might be a read error. The chain has TRBV7-2 and TRBJ2-7; D remains ambiguous. Germline-derived CDR1 and CDR2 are SGHTA and FQGNSA. This CDR3 is 12 amino acids long. The CDR3 DNA reads TGTGCCGGCAGCCATGGGTGGGACGAGCAGTACTTC. Amino acid sequence: CAGSHGWDEQYF.

The chain combines TRBV9 with TRBJ1-6; TRBD1 agrees at 9 bases. The CDR3 runs 21 residues. V lost 3 bases to trimming and J lost 0 bases; unmatched junction nucleotides: 16. CDR1 SGDLS and CDR2 YYNGEE come from the germline V gene. The CDR3 coding sequence is TGTGCCAGCAGCGCCCGTCCTGAACAGGGGGCGAAGGGCTCCTATAATTCACCCCTCCACTTT. This sequence encodes CASSARPEQGAKGSYNSPLHF.

The sample holds one count of this clone. The chain joins TRBV15 to TRBJ2-1; D gene uncertain. Looked up from germline, CDR1 is LNHNV and CDR2 is YYDKDF (reference sequence). V was trimmed by 1 base and J by 4 bases, leaving 8 bases between them. The CDR3 sequence is 14 residues long. CDR3 sequence reads: CATSRVGRYNEQFF. CDR3 DNA: TGTGCCACCAGCAGAGTCGGCAGATACAATGAGCAGTTCTTC. Variable domain in full (rest from reference TRBV15 and TRBJ2-1): DAMVIQNPRYQVTQFGKPVTLSCSQTLNHNVMYWYQQKSSQAPKLLFHYYDKDFNNEADTPDNFQSRRPNTSFCFLDIRSPGLGDTAMYLCATSRVGRYNEQFFGPGTRLTVL.

The genes are TRBV7-9 and TRBJ2-2, with unresolved D. Trimming took off 3 bases at V and 6 bases at J, with 11 bases between the two ends. CDR3 length: 14 amino acids. Germline V gene sequence: CDR1 SEHNR, CDR2 FQNEAQ (reference sequence). The CDR3 DNA reads as TGTGCCAGCAGCTTCCCCTTGGGCGCCGGGGAGCTGTTTTTT. Protein product: CASSFPLGAGELFF.

This clone was seen just once. This chain links TRBV15 with TRBJ1-2; possibly TRBD1 for D (5 bases). The CDR3 covers 13 residues. Germline V lookup: CDR1 LNHNV, CDR2 YYDKDF (reference sequence). Trimming stripped 0 bases from V and 8 bases from J, with 10 bases between. The CDR3 region is CATSREGTYGYTF. CDR3 bases: TGTGCCACCAGCAGAGAAGGGACCTACGGCTACACCTTC.

The chain employs TRBV10-2 and TRBJ1-5, with D possibly being TRBD1 (5 bases). The germline CDR1 and CDR2 sequences are WSHSY and SAAADI. Trimming cost V 10 bases and J 0 bases, with 16 bases left between them. This CDR3 is built from 15 residues. Here the CDR3 reads CATSRQPDSNQPQHF. DNA for the CDR3: TGCGCCACCTCCCGACAGCCAGATAGCAATCAGCCCCAGCATTTT.

J is TRBJ1-1 and V is TRBV7-6; D uncertain. The CDR3 runs to 13 residues. Germline V CDR1 and CDR2: SGHVS, FNYEAQ. Trimming removed 2 bases from V and 2 bases from J, with 6 bases in between. DNA of the CDR3: TGTGCCAGCAGCTTATCAGGCAACACTGAAGCTTTCTTT. Residues: CASSLSGNTEAFF.

This chain links TRBV7-2 with TRBJ2-7; D perhaps matches TRBD1 (5 bases). V lost 6 bases and J lost 0, with 15 bases in between. The CDR3 length is 15 residues. Germline V gene data show CDR1 as SGHTA and CDR2 as FQGNSA. Here the CDR3 reads CASRLSRASSYEQYF. In DNA form, the CDR3 reads TGTGCCAGCAGATTGAGCAGGGCAAGCTCCTACGAGCAGTACTTC. Drawing the rest from reference TRBV7-2 and TRBJ2-7, the complete variable domain is GAGVSQSPSNKVTEKGKDVELRCDPISGHTALYWYRQSLGQGLEFLIYFQGNSAPDKSGLPSDRFSAERTGGSVSTLTIQRTQQEDSAVYLCASRLSRASSYEQYFGPGTRLTVT.

J is TRBJ2-3 and V is TRBV7-2; the match to TRBD1 covers 9 bases. CDR3 length: 17 amino acids. Germline V lookup: CDR1 SGHTA, CDR2 FQGNSA. Trimming removed 1 base from V and 0 bases from J; junction bases left unmatched: 5. CDR3 sequence: CASSLGVTGGSTDTQYF. The CDR3 DNA sequence: TGTGCCAGCAGCTTAGGGGTGACAGGGGGAAGCACAGATACGCAGTATTTT.

The chain employs TRBV9 and TRBJ2-1; a possible D gene is TRBD2 (5 bases). CDR1 and CDR2 (germline): SGDLS, YYNGEE. The V gene lost 0 bases and the J gene lost 0 bases, with 7 bases spanning the gap. The length of the CDR3 is 15 residues. This CDR3 is CASSVGGPSYNEQFF. DNA for the CDR3: TGTGCCAGCAGCGTAGGCGGGCCCTCCTACAATGAGCAGTTCTTC.

This clone has only one observation. The chain has TRBV23-1 and TRBJ2-7; D not resolved. TRBV23-1 is sorted into the ORF group, with uncertain function. V was clipped by 2 bases and J by 5 bases, with 13 bases between them. The CDR3 sequence is 14 residues long. CDR3 loop: CASSQKRSLHEQYF. The CDR3 DNA sequence: TGCGCCAGCAGTCAAAAGCGATCCCTCCACGAGCAGTACTTC.

This rearrangement joins TRBV7-9 to TRBJ2-3; D perhaps matches TRBD1 (6 bases). The CDR3 runs to 15 residues. Germline CDR1 reads SEHNR; CDR2 reads FQNEAQ (reference sequence). V shed 4 bases and J shed 6 bases, with 17 bases lying between them. The CDR3 loop reads CASSSRGDLSDTQYF. The CDR3 DNA reads TGTGCCAGCAGCTCCAGGGGAGATTTGAGTGATACGCAGTATTTT.

This clone was seen only a few times. The chain uses TRBV29-1 and TRBJ2-3; 13 bases are shared with TRBD2. Losses at the gene ends were 6 bases for V and 2 bases for J; bases not matched to a gene: 5. There are 15 residues in the CDR3. Per germline, CDR1 SQVTM and CDR2 ANQGSEA. CDR3 residues: CSVGTSGDDTDTQYF. The CDR3 DNA reads TGCAGCGTAGGGACTAGCGGGGATGACACAGATACGCAGTATTTT.

The chain carries TRBV14 and TRBJ2-3; weak D call: TRBD2 (7 bases). V was cut by 1 base and J by 4 bases, with 21 bases left in between. This CDR3 has 18 amino acids. Germline loops: CDR1 SGHDN, CDR2 FVKESK. The CDR3 region is CASSQGGVRRGRADTQYF. DNA for the CDR3: TGTGCCAGCAGCCAAGGAGGAGTGCGGCGGGGGCGAGCAGATACGCAGTATTTT.

The chain joins TRBV30 to TRBJ1-2; D perhaps matches TRBD1 (5 bases). CDR3 length equals 13 residues. Trimming stripped 4 bases from V and 5 bases from J, with 14 bases between. CDR1 is GTSNPN and CDR2 is SVGIG in the germline V gene (reference sequence). CDR3 DNA: TGTGCCTGGAAGGCGGGGGTACCGTATGGCTACACCTTC. This codes for CAWKAGVPYGYTF.

This clone has just one count. The chain carries TRBV19 and TRBJ1-4; 9 positions agree with TRBD1. The trim removed 3 bases at V and 7 bases at J, leaving 6 bases unmatched. The CDR3 spans 15 residues. The germline gives CDR1 LNHDA, CDR2 SQIVND (reference sequence). As DNA, the CDR3 is TGTGCCAGTAGTATGGCGGGACAGGGCAGTGAAAAACTGTTTTTT. It is translated as CASSMAGQGSEKLFF. The whole variable domain, remainder taken from reference TRBV19 and TRBJ1-4, is DGGITQSPKYLFRKEGQNVTLSCEQNLNHDAMYWYRQDPGQGLRLIYYSQIVNDFQKGDIAEGYSVSREKKESFPLTVTSAQKNPTAFYLCASSMAGQGSEKLFFGSGTQLSVL.

The genes are TRBV11-3 and TRBJ2-2; perhaps TRBD2 as D (6 bases). The CDR3 has 14 residues. Germline V gene sequence: CDR1 SGHNT, CDR2 YENEEA. Trimming removed 5 bases at V and 1 base at J, with 8 bases between. CDR3 region: CASSPGLNTGELFF. The DNA of the CDR3 is TGTGCCAGCAGCCCGGGACTGAACACCGGGGAGCTGTTTTTT.

The rearrangement uses TRBV9 and TRBJ1-6; D call uncertain. CDR3 size: 12 residues. CDR1 and CDR2 (germline): SGDLS, YYNGEE. V was clipped by 2 bases and J by 15 bases, with 12 bases between them. The CDR3 sequence is CASSVPSGDLHF. The CDR3 DNA reads as TGTGCCAGCAGCGTTCCCTCCGGGGACCTCCACTTT.

Only a few counts were recorded for this clone. The rearrangement joins TRBV30 to TRBJ2-7; 13 nucleotides align to TRBD2. The CDR3 is 19 amino acids. CDR1 and CDR2 (germline): GTSNPN, SVGIG (reference sequence). Losses at the gene ends were 1 base for V and 1 base for J; bases not matched to a gene: 13. The CDR3 nucleotides read TGTGCCTGGAGTGGGCACCAAGGTAGACTAGCGGGGGGATCCTACGAGCAGTACTTC. Translation gives CAWSGHQGRLAGGSYEQYF.